This T cell receptor beta chain was retrieved from a study of T cells in Graves' hyperthyroidism and ophthalmopathy. Turning to the study itself: The blood sample was taken at first diagnosis, before treatment began.

This clonotype appeared a few times. V dropped 5 bases and J dropped 1; count of bases not matched to a gene: 5. The CDR3 is 15 amino acids. It was RNA transcripts that yielded the amplified TCR beta CDR3 regions. HTBI primers were the set used in a first-round RT-PCR of the TCR CDR3. TCRdb recomputed calls from the multiplex PCR reads with MiXCR, one row per CDR3 protein. The sample includes roughly 280,000 distinct CDR3 sequences, around 22% of them seen just once. The rearrangement joins TRBV12-3 or TRBV12-4 to TRBJ2-5; TRBD2 aligns across 9 bases. The sequence was obtained from a man aged 25-45 years with Graves' ophthalmopathy. What was sequenced was blood. CDR3 sequence: CASSPTSGSQETQYF. As DNA, the CDR3 is TGTGCCAGCAGTCCGACTAGCGGCAGCCAAGAGACCCAGTACTTC.